This TCR beta chain was documented in a study of graft-versus-host responses after intestinal transplantation. As for this clone: What it binds is unknown.

The repertoire was sequenced with immunoSEQ multiplex PCR; TCRdb's copy has only in-frame clones and lacks some. Of some 120,000 clones in the sample, approximately 90% were seen once. There are 14 residues in the CDR3. V was clipped by 10 bases and J by 0 bases, with 12 bases between them. Germline lookup yields CDR1 LNHDA and CDR2 SQIVND (reference sequence). The rearrangement uses TRBV19 and TRBJ1-4; maybe TRBD1 (5 bases). The origin of this receptor is a human donor who was the organ donor for an intestinal transplant. Sequences were derived from unstimulated CD4+ T cells sorted from spleen or lymph node cells, sampled before transplant. The CDR3 loop reads CATPRETTNEKLFF. CDR3 sequence (DNA): TGTGCCACCCCCAGGGAAACAACTAATGAAAAACTGTTTTTT.